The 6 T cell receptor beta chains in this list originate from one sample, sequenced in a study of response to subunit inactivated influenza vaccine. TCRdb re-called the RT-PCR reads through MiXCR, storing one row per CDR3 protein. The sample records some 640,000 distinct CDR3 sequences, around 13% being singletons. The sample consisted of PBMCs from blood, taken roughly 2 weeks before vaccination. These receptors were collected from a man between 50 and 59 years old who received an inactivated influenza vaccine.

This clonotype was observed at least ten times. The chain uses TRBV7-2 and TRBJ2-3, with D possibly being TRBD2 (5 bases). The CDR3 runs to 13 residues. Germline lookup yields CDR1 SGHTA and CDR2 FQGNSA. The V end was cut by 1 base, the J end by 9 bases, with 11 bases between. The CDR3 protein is CASSLDREGTQYF. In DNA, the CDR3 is TGTGCCAGCAGCTTAGACCGGGAAGGGACGCAGTATTTT.

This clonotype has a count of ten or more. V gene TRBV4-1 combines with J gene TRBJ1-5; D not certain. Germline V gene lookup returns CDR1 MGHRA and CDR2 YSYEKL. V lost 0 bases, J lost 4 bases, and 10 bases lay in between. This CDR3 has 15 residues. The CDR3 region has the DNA TGCGCCAGCAGCCAAGATGACACAACGAATCAGCCCCAGCATTTT. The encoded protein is CASSQDDTTNQPQHF.

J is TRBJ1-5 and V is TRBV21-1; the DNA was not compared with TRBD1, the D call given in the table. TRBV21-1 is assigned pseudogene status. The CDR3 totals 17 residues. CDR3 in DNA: TGTGCCAGCAGCGGATCCGGGGACAGGAGTAGCAATCAGCCCCAGCATTTT. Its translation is CASSGSGDRSSNQPQHF.

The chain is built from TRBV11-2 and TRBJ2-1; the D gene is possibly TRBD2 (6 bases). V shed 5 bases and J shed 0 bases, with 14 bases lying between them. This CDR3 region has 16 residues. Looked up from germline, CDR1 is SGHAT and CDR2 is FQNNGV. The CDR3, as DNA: TGTGCCAGCAGCAAAAATGACGGGAGCTCCTACAATGAGCAGTTCTTC. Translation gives CASSKNDGSSYNEQFF. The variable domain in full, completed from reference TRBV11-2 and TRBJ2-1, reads EAGVAQSPRYKIIEKRQSVAFWCNPISGHATLYWYQQILGQGPKLLIQFQNNGVVDDSQLPKDRFSAERLKGVDSTLKIQPAKLEDSAVYLCASSKNDGSSYNEQFFGPGTRLTVL.

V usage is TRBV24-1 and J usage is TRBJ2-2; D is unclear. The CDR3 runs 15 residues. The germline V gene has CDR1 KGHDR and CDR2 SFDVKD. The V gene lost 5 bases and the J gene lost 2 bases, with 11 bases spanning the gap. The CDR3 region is CATSVQNSNTGELFF. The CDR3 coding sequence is TGTGCCACCAGTGTTCAGAATTCTAACACCGGGGAGCTGTTTTTT.

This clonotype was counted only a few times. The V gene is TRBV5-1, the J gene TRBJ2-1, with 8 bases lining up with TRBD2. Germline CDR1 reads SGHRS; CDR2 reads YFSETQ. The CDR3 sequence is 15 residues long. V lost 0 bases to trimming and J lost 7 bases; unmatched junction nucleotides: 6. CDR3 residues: CASSLGSGTINEQFF. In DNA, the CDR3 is TGCGCCAGCAGCTTGGGTAGCGGGACTATTAATGAGCAGTTCTTC.